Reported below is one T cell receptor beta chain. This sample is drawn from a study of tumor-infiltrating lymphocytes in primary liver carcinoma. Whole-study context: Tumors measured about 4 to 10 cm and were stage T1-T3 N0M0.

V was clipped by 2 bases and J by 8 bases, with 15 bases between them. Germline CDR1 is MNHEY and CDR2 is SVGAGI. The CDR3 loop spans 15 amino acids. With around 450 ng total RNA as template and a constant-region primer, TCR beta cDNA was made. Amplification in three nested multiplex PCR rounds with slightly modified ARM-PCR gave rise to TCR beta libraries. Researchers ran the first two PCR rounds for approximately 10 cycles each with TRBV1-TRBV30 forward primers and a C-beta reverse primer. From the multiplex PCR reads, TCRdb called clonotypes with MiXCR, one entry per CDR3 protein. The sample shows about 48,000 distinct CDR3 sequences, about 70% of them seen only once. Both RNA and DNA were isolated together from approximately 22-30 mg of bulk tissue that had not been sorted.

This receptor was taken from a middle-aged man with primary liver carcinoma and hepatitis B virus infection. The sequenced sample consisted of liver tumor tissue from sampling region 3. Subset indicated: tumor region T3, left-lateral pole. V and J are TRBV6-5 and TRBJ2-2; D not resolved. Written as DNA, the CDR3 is TGTGCCAGCAGTTACGTAGTGGATGGCACTGGGGAGCTGTTTTTT. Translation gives CASSYVVDGTGELFF.